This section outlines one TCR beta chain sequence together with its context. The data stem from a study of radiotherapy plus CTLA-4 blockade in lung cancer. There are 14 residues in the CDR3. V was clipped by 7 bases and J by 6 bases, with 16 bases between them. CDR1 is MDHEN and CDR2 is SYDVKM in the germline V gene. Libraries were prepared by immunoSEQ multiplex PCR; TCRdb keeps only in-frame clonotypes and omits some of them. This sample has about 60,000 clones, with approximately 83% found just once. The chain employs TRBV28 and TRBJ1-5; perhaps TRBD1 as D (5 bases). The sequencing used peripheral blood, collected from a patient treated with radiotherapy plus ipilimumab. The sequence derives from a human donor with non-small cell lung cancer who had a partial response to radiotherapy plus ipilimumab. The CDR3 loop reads CASMGPVRVQPQHF. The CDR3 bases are TGTGCCAGCATGGGGCCCGTTAGAGTTCAGCCCCAGCATTTT.